A single sample gave rise to the 32 T cell receptor beta chains below, sequenced in a study of Tregs in tolerant kidney transplant recipients. Generated by immunoSEQ multiplex PCR, the TCRdb table keeps only in-frame clones and is missing some. The sample consists of tens of thousands of clones, about 83% of them appearing once. The source material was CD4+ T cells from blood. All receptors derive from a human donor in good health.

The gene calls are TRBV4-1 and TRBJ1-4; weak D call: TRBD1 (5 bases). The V gene lost 4 bases and the J gene lost 7 bases, with 25 bases spanning the gap. Germline CDR1 reads MGHRA; CDR2 reads YSYEKL. The CDR3 has 18 amino acids. This CDR3 reads CASSPITGRDPGGEKLFF. The CDR3 DNA reads as TGCGCCAGCAGCCCCATAACCGGACGGGACCCCGGAGGTGAAAAACTGTTTTTT.

The chain recombines TRBV5-1 with TRBJ2-5, with D unresolved. Germline V gene data show CDR1 as SGHRS and CDR2 as YFSETQ. Trimming shortened V by 0 bases and J by 5 bases, and 14 bases separated the two germline ends. The CDR3 runs to 15 residues. CDR3: CASSLVQTDPETQYF. For the CDR3, the DNA is TGCGCCAGCAGCTTGGTACAGACCGATCCGGAGACCCAGTACTTC.

This clone was seen once. The CDR3 loop reads CASSLLMASGSDEQFF. The CDR3 DNA sequence: TGTGCCAGCAGCCTACTAATGGCTAGCGGGAGTGATGAGCAGTTCTTC. This chain connects TRBV11-1 to TRBJ2-1; 10 bases line up with TRBD2. CDR3 length: 16 amino acids. V dropped 5 bases and J dropped 8; count of bases not matched to a gene: 12. Looked up from germline, CDR1 is SGHAT and CDR2 is FQDESV (reference sequence).

V is TRBV10-3 and J is TRBJ2-7; the match to TRBD2 covers 7 bases. This CDR3 is 15 amino acids long. Germline V lookup: CDR1 ENHRY, CDR2 SYGVKD. J gave up 3 bases and V 4 bases, and 9 bases lay outside the gene matches. CDR3 nucleotide sequence: TGTGCCATCAGTGCGGGCGGGGGATCTAGCTACGAGCAGTACTTC. Protein product: CAISAGGGSSYEQYF.

The V gene is TRBV11-2, the J gene TRBJ2-1, with 7 bases matching TRBD2. The CDR3 has 16 residues. V trimming: 5 bases; J trimming: 2 bases; junction bases outside the gene matches: 9. The germline gives CDR1 SGHAT, CDR2 FQNNGV. CDR3: CASSTRGGRPYNEQFF. The CDR3 region has the DNA TGTGCCAGCAGCACCCGAGGCGGGAGACCCTACAATGAGCAGTTCTTC. Full variable domain (missing parts from reference TRBV11-2 and TRBJ2-1): EAGVAQSPRYKIIEKRQSVAFWCNPISGHATLYWYQQILGQGPKLLIQFQNNGVVDDSQLPKDRFSAERLKGVDSTLKIQPAKLEDSAVYLCASSTRGGRPYNEQFFGPGTRLTVL.

This clone has a single count. The chain couples TRBV4-3 to TRBJ2-2; D is uncertain. The CDR3 has 16 amino acids. V dropped 0 bases and J dropped 3 bases, with 11 bases sitting between them. Germline CDR1 and CDR2: LGHNA and YSLEER. The DNA of the CDR3 is TGCGCCAGCAGCCAAGATAGTTACAGATACACCGGGGAGCTGTTTTTT. It codes for CASSQDSYRYTGELFF.

The chain carries TRBV9 and TRBJ1-2, with a possible D match to TRBD1 (6 bases). This CDR3 is built from 14 residues. Trimming shortened V by 3 bases and J by 7 bases, and 16 bases separated the two germline ends. Germline V CDR1 and CDR2: SGDLS, YYNGEE. CDR3 sequence reads: CASSADSGARGYTF. The CDR3 coding sequence is TGTGCCAGCAGCGCGGATTCAGGGGCCCGTGGCTACACCTTC.

This rearrangement joins TRBV5-1 to TRBJ2-3; D gene uncertain. Trimming took off 4 bases at V and 6 bases at J, with 18 bases between the two ends. This CDR3 is built from 15 residues. Germline V gene lookup returns CDR1 SGHRS and CDR2 YFSETQ. The CDR3: CASSPQFHLTDTQYF. CDR3 coding DNA: TGCGCCAGCAGCCCCCAATTCCATCTAACTGATACGCAGTATTTT. Complete variable domain (other parts from reference TRBV5-1 and TRBJ2-3): KAGVTQTPRYLIKTRGQQVTLSCSPISGHRSVSWYQQTPGQGLQFLFEYFSETQRNKGNFPGRFSGRQFSNSRSEMNVSTLELGDSALYLCASSPQFHLTDTQYFGPGTRLTVL.

The rearrangement uses TRBV18 and TRBJ1-4; D ambiguous. This CDR3 region has 12 residues. The V gene lost 2 bases and the J gene lost 6 bases, with 4 bases spanning the gap. CDR1 KGHSH and CDR2 LQKENI come from the germline V gene. CDR3 protein: CASSPGYEKLFF. The CDR3 coding sequence is TGTGCCAGCTCACCAGGGTATGAAAAACTGTTTTTT.

The rearrangement joins TRBV5-1 to TRBJ2-7; D gene ambiguous. The CDR3 is 16 residues long. The V gene lost 0 bases and the J gene lost 2 bases, with 15 bases spanning the gap. Germline V gene data show CDR1 as SGHRS and CDR2 as YFSETQ. This CDR3 is CASSLVRPDPTYEQYF. CDR3 bases: TGCGCCAGCAGCTTGGTTCGCCCGGACCCAACCTACGAGCAGTACTTC. Based on the CDR3 plus reference TRBV5-1 and TRBJ2-7, the full variable domain is KAGVTQTPRYLIKTRGQQVTLSCSPISGHRSVSWYQQTPGQGLQFLFEYFSETQRNKGNFPGRFSGRQFSNSRSEMNVSTLELGDSALYLCASSLVRPDPTYEQYFGPGTRLTVT.

The sample holds one count of this clone. The V call is TRBV9, the J call TRBJ2-5, with TRBD1 identical over 8 bases. V gave up 2 bases and J gave up 1 base; unmatched junction bases: 4. The CDR3 has 15 residues. From germline, CDR1 is SGDLS and CDR2 YYNGEE. The CDR3 protein is CASSVRQGAQETQYF. CDR3 DNA sequence: TGTGCCAGCAGCGTTCGCCAGGGGGCCCAAGAGACCCAGTACTTC.

In its sample, this clone was seen a few times. The chain couples TRBV4-1 to TRBJ1-5; D is perhaps TRBD1 (6 bases). Trimming removed 0 bases at V and 5 bases at J, with 11 bases between. Germline CDR1 and CDR2: MGHRA and YSYEKL. This CDR3 is built from 15 residues. The CDR3 coding sequence is TGCGCCAGCAGCCAAGAAGGGACAAAGTATCAGCCCCAGCATTTT. Encoded protein: CASSQEGTKYQPQHF.

This chain joins TRBV10-3 and TRBJ2-1; D is unresolved. The V end lost 4 bases, the J end lost 0 bases, and 13 bases lay between the germline ends. CDR3 size: 16 residues. CDR1 is ENHRY, CDR2 SYGVKD, per germline. This CDR3 is CAISGSGRVSYNEQFF. The CDR3 region has the DNA TGTGCCATCAGTGGGTCCGGTAGGGTCTCCTACAATGAGCAGTTCTTC.

This CDR3 is CASSQDAASGRARWTGELFF. The CDR3 nucleotides are TGCGCCAGCAGCCAAGATGCGGCTAGCGGGAGGGCAAGGTGGACCGGGGAGCTGTTTTTT. This rearrangement joins TRBV4-3 to TRBJ2-2; 12 bases are shared with TRBD2. V was pared by 0 bases and J by 5 bases, with 13 bases of the junction left unmatched. In germline, CDR1 is LGHNA, CDR2 YSLEER. This CDR3 has 20 amino acids.

This rearrangement joins TRBV11-2 to TRBJ2-7, with D maybe TRBD1 (6 bases). This CDR3 spans 14 amino acids. Deletions cut 2 bases from V and 3 bases from J, with 11 bases between. CDR1 is SGHAT and CDR2 is FQNNGV in the germline V gene. CDR3 DNA sequence: TGTGCCAGCAGCTTATACGGACAGAGCTACGAGCAGTACTTC. Its translation: CASSLYGQSYEQYF.

The DNA of the CDR3 is TGTGCCAGCAGCTCCCCCCTAGCGGGGGCAGATACGCAGTATTTT. The encoded protein is CASSSPLAGADTQYF. This chain links TRBV11-2 with TRBJ2-3, with 10 bases fitting TRBD2. In germline, CDR1 is SGHAT, CDR2 FQNNGV. The trim removed 4 bases at V and 4 bases at J, leaving 5 bases unmatched. This CDR3 comprises 15 residues.

The rearrangement links TRBV30 to TRBJ2-2, with 10 bases aligning to TRBD1. This CDR3 is built from 14 residues. Germline CDR1 reads GTSNPN; CDR2 reads SVGIG (reference sequence). CDR3 nucleotides: TGTGCTGCTGACAGGGGGCTAGCCGGCGGGGAGCTGTTTTTT. It is translated as CAADRGLAGGELFF.

The rearrangement joins TRBV6-5 to TRBJ2-5; no reliable D call. This CDR3 has 13 residues. From germline, CDR1 is MNHEY and CDR2 SVGAGI. The ends were cut back, 2 bases at V and 1 base at J, with 5 bases in the middle. This chain's CDR3 is CASSYPGQETQYF. In DNA form, the CDR3 reads TGTGCCAGCAGTTACCCCGGCCAAGAGACCCAGTACTTC.

The chain recombines TRBV5-4 with TRBJ2-7; 11 bases match TRBD1. Trimming at V came to 1 base and at J to 3 bases, leaving 6 bases not matched to a gene. CDR1 SGHNT and CDR2 YYREEE come from the germline V gene (reference sequence). The CDR3 runs to 16 residues. The DNA for the CDR3 is TGTGCCAGCAGCTTGAGGCCGGGACAGGGGGTCTACGAGCAGTACTTC. Translated: CASSLRPGQGVYEQYF.

There are a few counts of this clone. This chain connects TRBV11-3 to TRBJ2-1; 8 bases line up with TRBD2. CDR3 length equals 15 residues. J was trimmed by 9 bases and V by 5 bases; bases with no gene match: 12. Per the germline V gene, CDR1 is SGHNT and CDR2 is YENEEA. The CDR3 DNA reads as TGTGCCAGCAGCGGCGCAGCGGGAGATGGGGGTGAGCAGTTCTTC. It is translated as CASSGAAGDGGEQFF.

This chain connects TRBV7-2 to TRBJ2-2; D unresolved. The length of the CDR3 is 15 residues. V lost 6 bases to trimming and J lost 10 bases, with 21 bases between them. Germline V lookup: CDR1 SGHTA, CDR2 FQGNSA. The CDR3 loop reads CASSGMGASIEELFF. The CDR3 nucleotides read TGTGCCAGCAGTGGAATGGGTGCCTCTATTGAGGAGCTGTTTTTT.

This clone was detected only a few times. The chain couples TRBV29-1 to TRBJ1-2, with D possibly being TRBD1 (5 bases). V was pared by 4 bases and J by 8 bases, with 17 bases between. Germline values: CDR1 SQVTM, CDR2 ANQGSEA. This CDR3 comprises 13 residues. CDR3 sequence reads: CSVGGPRLEGYTF. CDR3 nucleotide sequence: TGCAGCGTTGGGGGACCCAGGTTGGAGGGCTACACCTTC. The whole variable domain, filled in from reference TRBV29-1 and TRBJ1-2, reads SAVISQKPSRDICQRGTSLTIQCQVDSQVTMMFWYRQQPGQSLTLIATANQGSEATYESGFVIDKFPISRPNLTFSTLTVSNMSPEDSSIYLCSVGGPRLEGYTFGSGTRLTVV.

The rearrangement joins TRBV30 to TRBJ2-5; 16 positions match TRBD2. CDR1 is GTSNPN, CDR2 SVGIG, per germline (reference sequence). The ends lost 3 bases at V and 5 bases at J; junction bases unmatched: 12. The CDR3 has 18 residues. CDR3 residues: CAWSAGTSGRAVGETQYF. The CDR3 bases are TGTGCCTGGAGCGCAGGGACTAGCGGGAGGGCAGTCGGCGAGACCCAGTACTTC.

The chain joins TRBV5-4 to TRBJ1-1, with D possibly being TRBD1 (6 bases). This CDR3 is 15 amino acids long. Trimming pared 3 bases from V and 3 bases from J, leaving 15 bases between. From germline, CDR1 is SGHNT and CDR2 YYREEE (reference sequence). The CDR3 reads CASSSSGVPDTEAFF. CDR3 DNA sequence: TGTGCCAGCAGCTCTTCAGGGGTGCCGGACACTGAAGCTTTCTTT.

The chain has TRBV1 and TRBJ2-4; the table gives TRBD2 as D, unverified against the DNA. TRBV1 is an annotated pseudogene. This CDR3 has 19 amino acids. The CDR3 protein is CTSSQDFPLAGGVKNIQYF. The CDR3 DNA is TGCACCAGCAGCCAAGATTTCCCACTAGCGGGGGGGGTCAAAAACATTCAGTACTTC.

This sequence joins TRBV29-1 and TRBJ2-4, with a tentative D call TRBD2 (5 bases). CDR3 length equals 15 residues. The V gene's germline CDR1 is SQVTM and CDR2 ANQGSEA. V was cut by 1 base and J by 1 base, with 11 bases left in between. The CDR3, as DNA: TGCAGCGTTGAAGCATCCGGGATGGCCAAAAACATTCAGTACTTC. This codes for CSVEASGMAKNIQYF.

V gene TRBV30 combines with J gene TRBJ1-5, with D possibly being TRBD1 (6 bases). Germline V CDR1 and CDR2: GTSNPN, SVGIG (reference sequence). CDR3 length: 12 amino acids. Trimming stripped 5 bases from V and 3 bases from J, with 8 bases between. The CDR3 is CAWGQYNQPQHF. CDR3 in DNA: TGTGCCTGGGGACAGTACAATCAGCCCCAGCATTTT. Filled out from reference TRBV30 and TRBJ1-5, the complete variable domain reads SQTIHQWPATLVQPVGSPLSLECTVEGTSNPNLYWYRQAAGRGLQLLFYSVGIGQISSEVPQNLSASRPQDRQFILSSKKLLLSDSGFYLCAWGQYNQPQHFGDGTRLSIL.

V and J are TRBV7-9 and TRBJ1-1; perhaps TRBD1 as D (6 bases). Trimming left V 5 bases short and J 7 bases short, with 8 bases between. The CDR3 contains 11 residues. Germline-derived CDR1 and CDR2 are SEHNR and FQNEAQ (reference sequence). CDR3 amino acids: CASSQGLEAFF. For the CDR3, the DNA is TGTGCCAGCAGCCAGGGGCTTGAAGCTTTCTTT.

This chain joins TRBV21-1 and TRBJ2-7. TRBV21-1 is a pseudogene. This CDR3 contains 14 residues. For the CDR3, the DNA is TGTGCCAGCAGCAAAGGGGACCTCCCGAAGGAGCAGTACTTC. This translates into CASSKGDLPKEQYF.

The chain recombines TRBV29-1 with TRBJ2-1; D is unclear. This CDR3 spans 12 amino acids. Germline V gives CDR1 SQVTM, CDR2 ANQGSEA. Trimming cost V 4 bases and J 7 bases, with 11 bases left between them. The CDR3 DNA is TGCAGCGTTGTTCCGGGTATGAATGAGCAGTTCTTC. Amino acids: CSVVPGMNEQFF.

The rearrangement uses TRBV27 and TRBJ1-5; D is possibly TRBD1 (5 bases). With 5 bases removed from V and 4 bases from J, the gap between germline ends came to 15 bases. This CDR3 has 15 amino acids. Germline V CDR1 and CDR2: MNHEY, SMNVEV (reference sequence). The CDR3 loop is CASSPGGDKNQPQHF. In nucleotides, the CDR3 is TGTGCCAGCAGTCCCGGGGGGGATAAGAATCAGCCCCAGCATTTT.

The chain joins TRBV7-2 to TRBJ1-5, with D uncertain. The germline V and J ends were trimmed by 3 bases and 2 bases, with 5 bases remaining between them. The CDR3 consists of 13 residues. Germline CDR1 is SGHTA and CDR2 is FQGNSA. CDR3 nucleotides: TGTGCCAGCAGCTTTGGACGCAATCAGCCCCAGCATTTT. Translating it yields CASSFGRNQPQHF.